These T cell receptor beta chains were read from a single sample in a study of T-cell reconstitution after alpha-beta-depleted transplantation in children. TCRdb redid the calling of the PCR reads with MiXCR, one entry per CDR3 protein. The sample has about 610,000 distinct CDR3 sequences; 25% to 30% are singletons. Here the sequenced sample was PBMCs, taken before TCRalphabeta/CD19-depleted stem cell transplant. The receptors stem from a boy younger than two with Wiskott-Aldrich syndrome, due to receive a stem cell transplant. Each CDR3 is given with its conserved first and last residue. The D gene is left open where the match is weak. Where a row states a size, it is once, few, many or the class of an expanded clone; other rows omit it.

v_call: TRBV5-1; j_call: TRBJ2-1; clone_size: .; d_call: .; cdr3_nt: TGCGCCAGCAGCTCCTCGGAGGGGTACAATGAGCAGTTCTTC; cdr3_aa: CASSSSEGYNEQFF
v_call: TRBV7-2; j_call: TRBJ2-7; clone_size: few; d_call: TRBD1; cdr3_nt: TGTGCCAGCAGCTCGTATAAGGGGGCCACCTACGAGCAGTACTTC; cdr3_aa: CASSSYKGATYEQYF
v_call: TRBV6-1; j_call: TRBJ2-4; clone_size: few; d_call: TRBD1; cdr3_nt: TGTGCCAGCAGGCCGACAGGGAAGCTTGCCAAAAACATTCAGTACTTC; cdr3_aa: CASRPTGKLAKNIQYF
v_call: TRBV20-1; j_call: TRBJ2-7; clone_size: .; d_call: TRBD2; cdr3_nt: TGCAGTGCTGGACTAGCGGGAGGGTACGAGCAGTACTTC; cdr3_aa: CSAGLAGGYEQYF
v_call: TRBV13; j_call: TRBJ2-7; clone_size: few; d_call: .; cdr3_nt: TGTGCCAGCAGCATACGGGTACTCCCCTACGAGCAGTACTTC; cdr3_aa: CASSIRVLPYEQYF
v_call: TRBV3-1; j_call: TRBJ2-2; clone_size: .; d_call: .; cdr3_nt: TGTGCCAGCAGCCAACAGGGGACCGGGGAGCTGTTTTTT; cdr3_aa: CASSQQGTGELFF
v_call: TRBV27; j_call: TRBJ2-1; clone_size: few; d_call: TRBD2; cdr3_nt: TGTGCCAGCAGTTTATCCTCTAATAGCGGGGGGAGATACAATGAGCAGTTCTTC; cdr3_aa: CASSLSSNSGGRYNEQFF
v_call: TRBV5-1; j_call: TRBJ2-5; clone_size: .; d_call: .; cdr3_nt: TGCGCCAGCAGCCCGCGACAGCTCCAAGAGACCCAGTACTTC; cdr3_aa: CASSPRQLQETQYF
v_call: TRBV10-3; j_call: TRBJ2-2; clone_size: .; d_call: .; cdr3_nt: TGTGCCATCAGGCCCGGGAGTTTTATCCCCGGGGAGCTGTTTTTT; cdr3_aa: CAIRPGSFIPGELFF
v_call: TRBV20-1; j_call: TRBJ1-5; clone_size: .; d_call: .; cdr3_nt: TGCAGTGCTAGGTGGGACGAAGATCACCAGCCCCAGCATTTT; cdr3_aa: CSARWDEDHQPQHF
v_call: TRBV28; j_call: TRBJ2-2; clone_size: .; d_call: .; cdr3_nt: TGTGCCAGCCGCACCAGAGGGAGGACCGGGGAGCTGTTTTTT; cdr3_aa: CASRTRGRTGELFF
v_call: TRBV5-6; j_call: TRBJ2-7; clone_size: .; d_call: .; cdr3_nt: TGTGCCAGCACTCCGGGACGTACCTACGAGCAGTACTTC; cdr3_aa: CASTPGRTYEQYF
v_call: TRBV12-3/TRBV12-4; j_call: TRBJ1-6; clone_size: .; d_call: TRBD1; cdr3_nt: TGTGCCAGCAGAGGACAGGGTGATTCACCCCTCCACTTT; cdr3_aa: CASRGQGDSPLHF
v_call: TRBV27; j_call: TRBJ2-2; clone_size: once; d_call: .; cdr3_nt: TGTGCCAGCAGTTCAACTACCGGGAGCACCGGGGAGCTGTTTTTT; cdr3_aa: CASSSTTGSTGELFF
v_call: TRBV12-3/TRBV12-4; j_call: TRBJ2-4; clone_size: .; d_call: .; cdr3_nt: TGTGCCAGCAGCAGACACATAGCCAAAAACATTCAGTACTTC; cdr3_aa: CASSRHIAKNIQYF
v_call: TRBV11-2; j_call: TRBJ2-1; clone_size: .; d_call: .; cdr3_nt: TGTGCCAGCAGCTTAGGGGCAGCGGGTGGAGGGTACAATGAGCAGTTCTTC; cdr3_aa: CASSLGAAGGGYNEQFF
v_call: TRBV7-3; j_call: TRBJ1-4; clone_size: .; d_call: .; cdr3_nt: TGTGCCAGCAGCCGTAGACAAGACAGGAAGAATGAAAAACTGTTTTTT; cdr3_aa: CASSRRQDRKNEKLFF
v_call: TRBV2; j_call: TRBJ2-1; clone_size: few; d_call: .; cdr3_nt: TGTGCCACAGGCAAATCGGCGTTCTTC; cdr3_aa: CATGKSAFF
v_call: TRBV4-2; j_call: TRBJ1-4; clone_size: few; d_call: .; cdr3_nt: TGTGCCAGCAGCCAAGATGCAAGGGACTTAGGTGAAAAACTGTTTTTT; cdr3_aa: CASSQDARDLGEKLFF
v_call: TRBV29-1; j_call: TRBJ1-2; clone_size: few; d_call: .; cdr3_nt: TGCAGCGTTGAACATGGCGCAGGGATGGGTGGCTACACCTTC; cdr3_aa: CSVEHGAGMGGYTF
v_call: TRBV5-5; j_call: TRBJ1-1; clone_size: .; d_call: .; cdr3_nt: TGTGCCAGCAGCTTGTTCCCCGGGGGGAACACTGAAGCTTTCTTT; cdr3_aa: CASSLFPGGNTEAFF
v_call: TRBV20-1; j_call: TRBJ2-7; clone_size: .; d_call: .; cdr3_nt: TGCAGTTGTGAGGGGGGTAACTTCAACGAGCAGTACTTC; cdr3_aa: CSCEGGNFNEQYF
v_call: TRBV20-1; j_call: TRBJ2-5; clone_size: .; d_call: TRBD2; cdr3_nt: TGCAGTGCACGGACTAGCGGGATAGAGACCCAGTACTTC; cdr3_aa: CSARTSGIETQYF
v_call: TRBV5-1; j_call: TRBJ2-1; clone_size: .; d_call: .; cdr3_nt: TGCGCCAGCAGTATAAGCAATGAGCAGTTCTTC; cdr3_aa: CASSISNEQFF